The 27 T cell receptor beta chains given below trace back to one sample, sequenced in a study of regulatory T cells in long-lasting Graves disease. TCR beta libraries were built with iRepertoire HTBI primers and Arm-PCR of CDR3 regions. TCRdb reprocessed the multiplex PCR reads via MiXCR and lists one record per CDR3 protein. This repertoire shows about 430,000 distinct CDR3 sequences, over 20% found once; its top ten account for roughly an eighth. Time point in this sample: persistent/refractory GD, antithyroid drugs over 5 years with positive TRAb. PBMC RNA served as the TCR library source. Sequenced here: peripheral blood mononuclear cells (PBMCs), sampled when the disease was refractory, from a patient treated with antithyroid drugs. Receptors were obtained from a female donor with Graves disease.

The chain is built from TRBV3-1 and TRBJ1-1, with a tentative D call TRBD1 (5 bases). Trimming took off 1 base at V and 1 base at J, with 22 bases between the two ends. The CDR3 has 19 residues. Germline V CDR1 and CDR2: LGHDT, YNNKEL (reference sequence). The DNA for the CDR3 is TGTGCCAGCAGCCAAGTCCCCTTCAGGGTAGGGTACTGGAACACTGAAGCTTTCTTT. It yields the protein CASSQVPFRVGYWNTEAFF.

This CDR3 reads CASSSTSGSFHEQFF. For the CDR3, the DNA is TGTGCCAGCAGTTCGACTAGCGGGAGCTTTCATGAGCAGTTCTTC. The gene calls are TRBV6-2 or TRBV6-3 and TRBJ2-1; 12 nucleotides align to TRBD2. Germline V CDR1 and CDR2: MNHEY, SVGEGT. V was pared by 4 bases and J by 8 bases, with 6 bases of the junction left unmatched. The CDR3 extends over 15 amino acids.

The rearrangement links TRBV3-1 to TRBJ2-6, with 7 bases lining up with TRBD2. Germline V CDR1 and CDR2: LGHDT, YNNKEL (reference sequence). The CDR3 is 17 amino acids. The V segment lost 1 base and the J segment 0 bases; nucleotides outside the gene matches: 3. Written as DNA, the CDR3 is TGTGCCAGCAGCCAAGTGCGGGGGACCTCTGGGGCCAACGTCCTGACTTTC. Translation gives CASSQVRGTSGANVLTF.

This clonotype has a single count. The CDR3 reads CASSVGPGTSGRDYEQYF. In DNA form, the CDR3 reads TGTGCCAGCAGCGTAGGGCCCGGGACTAGCGGGAGAGACTACGAGCAGTACTTC. The chain carries TRBV9 and TRBJ2-7, with 14 positions matching TRBD2. Germline V gives CDR1 SGDLS, CDR2 YYNGEE. The CDR3 is 18 amino acids. After removal of 0 bases from V and 3 bases from J, the junction contained 8 bases not matched to a gene.

This clonotype was seen more than once but under ten times. The chain uses TRBV18 and TRBJ2-7; D is ambiguous. Trimming removed 2 bases from V and 0 bases from J, with 8 bases in between. The germline CDR1 and CDR2 sequences are KGHSH and LQKENI. This CDR3 contains 14 residues. The CDR3 DNA follows: TGTGCCAGCTCACCAGGGCTGAACTCCTACGAGCAGTACTTC. Translation gives CASSPGLNSYEQYF.

This clonotype has ten or more counts. This chain uses TRBV6-1 with TRBJ2-7, with 8 bases identical to TRBD1. After removal of 2 bases from V and 5 bases from J, the junction contained 5 bases not matched to a gene. Germline V gene data show CDR1 as MNHNS and CDR2 as SASEGT. The CDR3 covers 14 residues. The CDR3 bases are TGTGCCAGCAGTGAACAGGGGGCGTCCAACGAGCAGTACTTC. It is translated as CASSEQGASNEQYF.

The chain carries TRBV30 and TRBJ2-1; D is perhaps TRBD2 (6 bases). Germline values: CDR1 GTSNPN, CDR2 SVGIG (reference sequence). This CDR3 region has 15 residues. V lost 0 bases and J lost 8, with 17 bases in between. CDR3 bases: TGTGCCTGGAGTGTGGGAGCGGGTGGTAACGATGAGCAGTTCTTC. It is translated as CAWSVGAGGNDEQFF.

The rearrangement links TRBV3-1 to TRBJ2-1; perhaps TRBD1 as D (5 bases). The CDR3 is 12 amino acids. Germline CDR1 is LGHDT and CDR2 is YNNKEL (reference sequence). Trimming cost V 10 bases and J 5 bases, with 12 bases left between them. CDR3 sequence: CANADRHNEQFF. Written as DNA, the CDR3 is TGTGCCAACGCCGACAGACACAATGAGCAGTTCTTC.

This rearrangement joins TRBV19 to TRBJ1-5, with a possible D match to TRBD1 (5 bases). V was clipped by 9 bases and J by 8 bases, with 20 bases between them. Germline CDR1 LNHDA, CDR2 SQIVND (reference sequence). The CDR3 extends over 14 amino acids. Written as DNA, the CDR3 is TGTGCCAGCAATAATGGGGGAACTTTCGAGCCCCAGCATTTT. As protein: CASNNGGTFEPQHF.

This clonotype was recorded only once. The chain combines TRBV6-1 with TRBJ2-3; perhaps TRBD2 as D (5 bases). V was shortened by 8 bases and J by 10 bases, with 19 bases between the two germline ends. The germline CDR1 and CDR2 sequences are MNHNS and SASEGT. The CDR3 sequence is 13 residues long. CDR3 coding DNA: TGTGCCAGCTCGAGCGGTCACGGGGATGCGCAGTATTTT. The encoded protein is CASSSGHGDAQYF.

This clonotype was counted many times. This chain joins TRBV28 and TRBJ2-5, with D perhaps TRBD2 (5 bases). Germline CDR1 reads MDHEN; CDR2 reads SYDVKM. The CDR3 runs 15 residues. Trimming removed 7 bases at V and 1 base at J, with 16 bases between. The CDR3 loop is CASTAAGGPQETQYF. CDR3 DNA: TGTGCCAGCACCGCCGCGGGCGGCCCCCAAGAGACCCAGTACTTC. Full variable domain (rest looked up from reference TRBV28 and TRBJ2-5): DVKVTQSSRYLVKRTGEKVFLECVQDMDHENMFWYRQDPGLGLRLIYFSYDVKMKEKGDIPEGYSVSREKKERFSLILESASTNQTSMYLCASTAAGGPQETQYFGPGTRLLVL.

On this clonotype: A much larger clonotype is one base distant, so this may be a read error. The chain carries TRBV6-2 or TRBV6-3 and TRBJ1-2, with D possibly TRBD1 on 6 matching bases. V was clipped by 5 bases and J by 4 bases, with 17 bases between them. The V gene's germline CDR1 is MNHEY and CDR2 SVGEGT. There are 15 residues in the CDR3. DNA of the CDR3: TGTGCCAGCAGTGGACCGACAGGCCCCGCCTATGGCTACACCTTC. Translation gives CASSGPTGPAYGYTF.

The CDR3 DNA follows: TGCGCCAGCAGCGGGCGGCCAGGCGGGAGTTCTAATGGGGAGCAGTACTTC. Its translation is CASSGRPGGSSNGEQYF. The V call is TRBV5-1, the J call TRBJ2-7, with 7 bases lining up with TRBD2. CDR1 and CDR2 from the germline V gene are SGHRS and YFSETQ. The ends lost 4 bases at V and 7 bases at J; junction bases unmatched: 20. CDR3 size: 17 residues.

The chain uses TRBV7-9 and TRBJ2-3; 8 positions agree with TRBD2. After removal of 5 bases from V and 5 bases from J, the junction contained 6 bases not matched to a gene. The CDR3 has 14 amino acids. CDR1 SEHNR and CDR2 FQNEAQ come from the germline V gene (reference sequence). The DNA for the CDR3 is TGTGCCAGCAGCCATAGCGGGACAATAGATACGCAGTATTTT. It yields the protein CASSHSGTIDTQYF.

This CDR3 reads CASSMGVTGEGNQPQHF. Written as DNA, the CDR3 is TGTGCCAGTAGTATGGGGGTCACAGGGGAGGGCAATCAGCCCCAGCATTTT. The chain is built from TRBV19 and TRBJ1-5; TRBD1 aligns across 7 bases. The germline gives CDR1 LNHDA, CDR2 SQIVND (reference sequence). V lost 3 bases, J lost 2 bases, and 10 bases stayed unmatched. The CDR3 runs to 17 residues.

V is TRBV18 and J is TRBJ2-4; a weak D match, TRBD1 (5 bases). The CDR3 consists of 17 residues. Germline V gives CDR1 KGHSH, CDR2 LQKENI. The germline V and J ends were trimmed by 3 bases and 3 bases, with 18 bases remaining between them. CDR3 nucleotide sequence: TGTGCCAGCTCACCGGGTCAGGGAATGAGTGTCAAAAACATTCAGTACTTC. This codes for CASSPGQGMSVKNIQYF.

This clonotype was found many times. The J gene is TRBJ2-4, the V gene TRBV6-1; D could derive from TRBD1 or TRBD2 (5 bases each). CDR1 and CDR2 from the germline V gene are MNHNS and SASEGT. The ends were cut back, 4 bases at V and 7 bases at J, with 14 bases in the middle. This CDR3 contains 14 residues. CDR3 DNA sequence: TGTGCCAGCAGTGCGAGGCAGGGCGGGAACATTCAGTACTTC. Its protein is CASSARQGGNIQYF.

This clonotype was seen many times. This chain links TRBV5-1 with TRBJ2-6; D not certain. Germline-derived CDR1 and CDR2 are SGHRS and YFSETQ. V lost 0 bases to trimming and J lost 1 base, with 5 bases between them. The CDR3 sequence is 15 residues long. In DNA form, the CDR3 reads TGCGCCAGCAGCTTGGTCAAATCTGGGGCCAACGTCCTGACTTTC. Encoded protein: CASSLVKSGANVLTF. The full variable domain, its missing parts supplied by reference TRBV5-1 and TRBJ2-6, is KAGVTQTPRYLIKTRGQQVTLSCSPISGHRSVSWYQQTPGQGLQFLFEYFSETQRNKGNFPGRFSGRQFSNSRSEMNVSTLELGDSALYLCASSLVKSGANVLTFGAGSRLTVL.

This clonotype occurred many times. The rearrangement joins TRBV5-1 to TRBJ1-5; TRBD1 agrees at 7 bases. J was trimmed by 5 bases and V by 1 base; bases with no gene match: 3. The CDR3 totals 14 residues. Germline CDR1 SGHRS, CDR2 YFSETQ. CDR3 in amino acids: CASSLRGLDQPQHF. In nucleotides, the CDR3 is TGCGCCAGCAGCTTGAGGGGGCTTGATCAGCCCCAGCATTTT.

The V call is TRBV20-1, the J call TRBJ2-1, with TRBD1 matching over 9 bases. Germline CDR1 reads DFQATT; CDR2 reads SNEGSKA (reference sequence). With V trimmed by 3 bases and J by 0 bases, 15 bases remained unmatched. The CDR3 is 19 amino acids. The CDR3 sequence is CSASPADRGIRSSYNEQFF. In DNA, the CDR3 is TGCAGTGCTAGCCCGGCGGACAGGGGAATTCGAAGCTCCTACAATGAGCAGTTCTTC.

V gene TRBV5-5 combines with J gene TRBJ1-3; perhaps TRBD1 as D (5 bases). Between the trimmed V and J ends, which lost 4 bases and 3 bases, there was a span of 11 bases. CDR1 is SGHKS and CDR2 is YYEKEE in the germline V gene (reference sequence). CDR3 length: 14 amino acids. This chain's CDR3 is CASSGDSHGNTIYF. CDR3 in DNA: TGTGCCAGCAGCGGTGACAGCCATGGAAACACCATATATTTT.

This clonotype was counted many times. The chain recombines TRBV28 with TRBJ2-5; possibly TRBD2 for D (6 bases). CDR1 and CDR2 from the germline V gene are MDHEN and SYDVKM. CDR3 length: 15 residues. Deletions cut 6 bases from V and 6 bases from J, with 20 bases between. CDR3 amino acids: CASSLLASGGKTQYF. Here the CDR3 DNA reads TGTGCCAGCAGCCTTCTAGCGTCGGGCGGAAAGACCCAGTACTTC.

The chain couples TRBV12-3 or TRBV12-4 to TRBJ2-1, with 10 bases that match TRBD2. The ends lost 3 bases at V and 8 bases at J; junction bases unmatched: 7. There are 15 residues in the CDR3. CDR3 sequence: CASSLTSGYWDEQFF. The CDR3 DNA reads TGTGCCAGCAGTTTGACTAGCGGGTATTGGGATGAGCAGTTCTTC.

The sample holds many counts of this clonotype. The V call is TRBV6-5, the J call TRBJ2-7; a weak D match, TRBD1 (6 bases). The CDR3 length is 15 residues. Germline values: CDR1 MNHEY, CDR2 SVGAGI. Trimming pared 0 bases from V and 3 bases from J, leaving 12 bases between. The CDR3 DNA reads TGTGCCAGCAGTTACTCAGGGACATTTCACTACGAGCAGTACTTC. Translated: CASSYSGTFHYEQYF.

The sample holds many counts of this clonotype. V gene TRBV6-5 combines with J gene TRBJ2-7; TRBD1 aligns across 12 bases. The length of the CDR3 is 15 residues. Per germline, CDR1 MNHEY and CDR2 SVGAGI. V was pared by 4 bases and J by 7 bases, with 8 bases of the junction left unmatched. CDR3 sequence reads: CASSSPGQGAKEQYF. The DNA for the CDR3 is TGTGCCAGCAGTTCCCCGGGACAGGGGGCGAAAGAGCAGTACTTC.

About this clonotype: Compared with germline, one end of the junction differs, possibly owing to a read error. V gene TRBV11-2 combines with J gene TRBJ2-2; weak D call: TRBD2 (5 bases). The CDR3 sequence is 14 residues long. From germline, CDR1 is SGHAT and CDR2 FQNNGV. CDR3 DNA sequence: TGTACCAGCAGCTTAGAGTATGGGGAGGGGGAGCTGTTTTTT. It specifies CTSSLEYGEGELFF.

V is TRBV19 and J is TRBJ2-5; the match to TRBD2 covers 7 bases. The germline V gene has CDR1 LNHDA and CDR2 SQIVND (reference sequence). This CDR3 contains 15 residues. The junction had 10 bases not matched to a gene; V was cut back by 5 bases and J by 4 bases. Here the CDR3 reads CASSPISSGGETQYF. The CDR3 DNA follows: TGTGCCAGTAGTCCAATTTCGTCGGGAGGAGAGACCCAGTACTTC.